The next 26 T cell receptor beta chains were all read from a single sample in a study of blood T cells in healthy people across ages (dated by TCRdb to the mid-2010s). Libraries were made using 5' RACE. Sequencing instrument: Illumina HiSeq 2500. A second PCR of roughly 7 to 11 cycles was performed with a sample-barcoded 5' primer and a J-beta primer mix. Through fastp at Q25 and MiXCR, TCRdb rebuilt clones from the public reads, retaining in-frame beta chains. Rows with one shared CDR3 protein collapse into an entry with the most common genes and DNA. The table for this sample lists about 540,000 distinct CDR3 sequences; 24% of them were counted only once. The top ten constitute 8.5% to 9.5% of the sample. This sample also belongs to another study, concerning T cells of mothers and their children.

The specimen sequenced was blood. Every receptor here comes from a boy younger than 18 in good health.

The table lists this clonotype with many counts. This chain links TRBV12-3 or TRBV12-4 with TRBJ2-3; possible D gene TRBD2, 7 bases. This CDR3 has 14 amino acids. V lost 6 bases and J 6 bases, leaving 16 bases between the germline ends. The CDR3 coding sequence is TGTGCCAGCAGCTTCTCGGGGGGCAGGGATACGCAGTATTTT. This codes for CASSFSGGRDTQYF.

This clonotype was found many times. The gene calls are TRBV12-3 or TRBV12-4 and TRBJ2-1, with 8 bases fitting TRBD2. Losses at the gene ends were 6 bases for V and 6 bases for J; bases not matched to a gene: 10. This CDR3 region has 15 residues. The CDR3, as DNA: TGTGCCAGCAGAAAACTAGCGGTCGGGGCCAATGAGCAGTTCTTC. This translates into CASRKLAVGANEQFF.

In its sample, this clonotype was seen a few times. The genes are TRBV7-9 and TRBJ2-7; D not certain. Trimming stripped 0 bases from V and 2 bases from J, with 8 bases between. The CDR3 contains 14 residues. Germline V gene data show CDR1 as SEHNR and CDR2 as FQNEAQ (reference sequence). The CDR3 DNA reads TGTGCCAGCAGCTTAGCGGGGAATCCCTACGAGCAGTACTTC. It encodes CASSLAGNPYEQYF.

This chain joins TRBV14 and TRBJ2-5, with TRBD1 matching over 9 bases. The CDR3 totals 14 residues. Germline V lookup: CDR1 SGHDN, CDR2 FVKESK. Germline trimming cut 3 bases from V and 2 bases from J; bases unmatched to any gene: 1. The CDR3 loop is CASSHGTGQETQYF. The CDR3 DNA sequence: TGTGCCAGCAGCCACGGGACAGGGCAAGAGACCCAGTACTTC.

This clonotype was found many times. DNA for the CDR3: TGCAGTGCTAGAGGGGGACAGGGACCTAAATTCTCCTACGAGCAGTACTTC. Translated: CSARGGQGPKFSYEQYF. The J gene is TRBJ2-7, the V gene TRBV20-1; 9 positions agree with TRBD1. The CDR3 contains 17 residues. The V gene's germline CDR1 is DFQATT and CDR2 SNEGSKA (reference sequence). V lost 1 base, J lost 0 bases, and 10 bases stayed unmatched.

This clonotype was counted between two and nine times. This sequence joins TRBV14 and TRBJ2-5; D is ambiguous. This CDR3 contains 14 residues. Trimming removed 4 bases from V and 5 bases from J, with 14 bases in between. CDR1 and CDR2 from the germline V gene are SGHDN and FVKESK. The CDR3, as DNA: TGTGCCAGCAGCCCTCGAAACGTGGGGGAGACCCAGTACTTC. It specifies CASSPRNVGETQYF.

This clonotype occurred once. V and J are TRBV12-3 or TRBV12-4 and TRBJ1-4, with a possible D match to TRBD1 (5 bases). The V gene lost 6 bases and the J gene lost 5 bases, with 10 bases spanning the gap. This CDR3 comprises 13 residues. The DNA of the CDR3 is TGTGCCAGCAGACCCGACAGAAATGAAAAACTGTTTTTT. This codes for CASRPDRNEKLFF.

This clonotype was seen only a few times. The chain links TRBV28 to TRBJ1-6; D gene ambiguous. The V end was cut by 2 bases, the J end by 10 bases, with 6 bases between. Germline lookup yields CDR1 MDHEN and CDR2 SYDVKM. This CDR3 spans 12 amino acids. The CDR3 loop is CASSLETSPLHF. In nucleotides, the CDR3 is TGTGCCAGCAGTTTAGAGACCTCACCCCTCCACTTT.

This clonotype was observed many times. The rearrangement links TRBV29-1 to TRBJ1-5, with D hard to call. Germline CDR1 reads SQVTM; CDR2 reads ANQGSEA. Deletions cut 4 bases from V and 7 bases from J, with 11 bases between. The CDR3 loop spans 12 amino acids. The CDR3: CSVGEGYQPQHF. CDR3 nucleotide sequence: TGCAGCGTTGGAGAGGGATACCAGCCCCAGCATTTT. Using reference TRBV29-1 and TRBJ1-5 for the parts outside the CDR3, the full variable domain is SAVISQKPSRDICQRGTSLTIQCQVDSQVTMMFWYRQQPGQSLTLIATANQGSEATYESGFVIDKFPISRPNLTFSTLTVSNMSPEDSSIYLCSVGEGYQPQHFGDGTRLSIL.

The sample holds many counts of this clonotype. This chain connects TRBV14 to TRBJ2-1, with 8 bases identical to TRBD2. CDR3 length: 15 residues. After removal of 0 bases from V and 8 bases from J, the junction contained 6 bases not matched to a gene. Germline-derived CDR1 and CDR2 are SGHDN and FVKESK. The CDR3, as DNA: TGTGCCAGCAGCCAAGATGCGGGGGGCAGGGATGAGCAGTTCTTC. Translating gives CASSQDAGGRDEQFF.

The V call is TRBV25-1, the J call TRBJ2-1, with unresolved D. V lost 2 bases and J 0 bases, leaving 11 bases between the germline ends. The germline gives CDR1 MGHDK, CDR2 SYGVNS. The CDR3 is 16 residues long. This CDR3 reads CASSEIQSHSYNEQFF. Here the CDR3 DNA reads TGTGCCAGCAGTGAAATACAGAGCCACTCCTACAATGAGCAGTTCTTC.

The chain recombines TRBV6-1 with TRBJ1-2; 7 bases agree with TRBD1. The CDR3 consists of 14 residues. Trimming removed 2 bases from V and 4 bases from J; junction bases left unmatched: 4. Looked up from germline, CDR1 is MNHNS and CDR2 is SASEGT. The CDR3, as DNA: TGTGCCAGCAGTGAAACCAGGGGGGGCTATGGCTACACCTTC. This codes for CASSETRGGYGYTF.

Only a few counts were recorded for this clonotype. The genes are TRBV25-1 and TRBJ2-5; TRBD1 might be the D (5 bases). With 3 bases removed from V and 5 bases from J, the gap between germline ends came to 16 bases. CDR1 MGHDK and CDR2 SYGVNS come from the germline V gene. The CDR3 consists of 15 residues. The CDR3 loop is CASSDAARVKETQYF. CDR3 nucleotides: TGTGCCAGCAGTGACGCTGCCAGGGTTAAGGAGACCCAGTACTTC. Full variable domain (outside the CDR3, taken from reference TRBV25-1 and TRBJ2-5): EADIYQTPRYLVIGTGKKITLECSQTMGHDKMYWYQQDPGMELHLIHYSYGVNSTEKGDLSSESTVSRIRTEHFPLTLESARPSHTSQYLCASSDAARVKETQYFGPGTRLLVL.

The J gene is TRBJ2-5, the V gene TRBV11-2, with 12 bases lining up with TRBD2. The assigned J gene may be wrong: the sequence end matches TRBJ2-1 better. The CDR3 contains 15 residues. CDR1 SGHAT and CDR2 FQNNGV come from the germline V gene. CDR3: CASGRLAGVNNEQFF. DNA for the CDR3: TGTGCCAGCGGCCGACTAGCGGGGGTGAACAATGAGCAGTTCTTC.

This clonotype occurred a few times. V gene TRBV6-2 or TRBV6-3 combines with J gene TRBJ2-5; D possibly corresponds to TRBD2 (5 bases). Trimming took off 1 base at V and 3 bases at J, with 12 bases between the two ends. This CDR3 has 15 amino acids. Germline V CDR1 and CDR2: MNHEY, SVGEGT. CDR3 protein: CASSYFGTGEETQYF. CDR3 bases: TGTGCCAGCAGTTACTTTGGCACCGGGGAAGAGACCCAGTACTTC.

The rearrangement uses TRBV7-2 and TRBJ2-7; no definite D call. The J call could be wrong; TRBJ2-1 is a better fit for the DNA end. Germline CDR1 and CDR2: SGHTA and FQGNSA. This CDR3 contains 12 residues. The CDR3 sequence: CASSWTGLEQFF. For the CDR3, the DNA is TGTGCCAGCAGCTGGACGGGTCTTGAGCAGTTCTTC.

The chain joins TRBV27 to TRBJ2-5; D possibly matches TRBD1 or TRBD2 (5 bases each). Germline V gene lookup returns CDR1 MNHEY and CDR2 SMNVEV (reference sequence). This CDR3 contains 13 residues. Between the trimmed V and J ends, which lost 5 bases and 11 bases, there was a span of 18 bases. CDR3 loop: CASSDSSLGEQYF. Here the CDR3 DNA reads TGTGCCAGCAGTGATTCGTCATTGGGGGAGCAGTACTTC.

This clonotype was detected a few times. The chain uses TRBV14 and TRBJ2-7; D may match TRBD1 or TRBD2 (5 bases each). V lost 0 bases to trimming and J lost 2 bases, with 14 bases between them. The CDR3 sequence is 16 residues long. Germline V gives CDR1 SGHDN, CDR2 FVKESK. The CDR3 reads CASSQDVEGETYEQYF. The CDR3 coding sequence is TGTGCCAGCAGCCAAGATGTGGAAGGGGAGACCTACGAGCAGTACTTC.

The V and J genes are TRBV20-1 and TRBJ2-5, with a possible D match to TRBD2 (5 bases). Germline V gene sequence: CDR1 DFQATT, CDR2 SNEGSKA (reference sequence). This CDR3 is built from 12 residues. The V end was cut by 6 bases, the J end by 5 bases, with 13 bases between. This CDR3 reads CSASLALETQYF. CDR3 sequence (DNA): TGCAGTGCGAGTCTAGCTTTGGAGACCCAGTACTTC.

This clonotype was seen more than once but under ten times. V is TRBV5-1 and J is TRBJ2-2; D is undetermined. This CDR3 comprises 13 residues. V gave up 3 bases and J gave up 6 bases, with 9 bases separating them. Germline V gene data show CDR1 as SGHRS and CDR2 as YFSETQ. This CDR3 reads CASSSGDPGELFF. In nucleotides, the CDR3 is TGCGCCAGCAGCTCAGGAGATCCCGGGGAGCTGTTTTTT.

In DNA, the CDR3 is TGCGCCAGCAGCCAAGGGGGATTAGCGCCTTACAATGAGCAGTTCTTC. Protein sequence: CASSQGGLAPYNEQFF. This chain links TRBV4-1 with TRBJ2-1; a weak D match, TRBD2 (5 bases). Trimming stripped 1 base from V and 4 bases from J, with 14 bases between. There are 16 residues in the CDR3. The germline CDR1 and CDR2 sequences are MGHRA and YSYEKL.

Only a few counts were recorded for this clonotype. V usage is TRBV11-2 and J usage is TRBJ2-3; D gene uncertain. CDR3 length: 13 residues. The germline gives CDR1 SGHAT, CDR2 FQNNGV. Trimming cost V 0 bases and J 3 bases, with 4 bases left between them. CDR3 DNA sequence: TGTGCCAGCAGCTTAGAGAATACAGATACGCAGTATTTT. Its translation: CASSLENTDTQYF.

This sequence joins TRBV4-1 and TRBJ1-2, with D maybe TRBD1 (5 bases). V was pared by 0 bases and J by 3 bases, with 11 bases between. CDR3 length: 15 amino acids. CDR1 is MGHRA, CDR2 YSYEKL, per germline. The CDR3 region has the DNA TGCGCCAGCAGCCAAGAGTGGGGCGTCGACTATGGCTACACCTTC. Translating gives CASSQEWGVDYGYTF.

This rearrangement joins TRBV20-1 to TRBJ2-5; D remains ambiguous. The closer fit of TRBJ2-7 to the DNA end suggests the J call may be wrong. This CDR3 has 12 residues. Germline CDR1 DFQATT, CDR2 SNEGSKA (reference sequence). The CDR3 DNA is TGCAGTGCTAAGGACGATCCCTACGAGCAGTACTTC. Its protein product is CSAKDDPYEQYF.

This clonotype was recorded only once. The chain has TRBV25-1 and TRBJ2-7; the match to TRBD1 covers 9 bases. Germline loops: CDR1 MGHDK, CDR2 SYGVNS. The CDR3 contains 15 residues. The V and J ends lost 1 base and 3 bases, in that order; junction bases with no gene match: 4. CDR3 coding DNA: TGTGCCAGCAGTGAATGGAGGGGACAGGGCTACGAGCAGTACTTC. Amino acid sequence: CASSEWRGQGYEQYF.

For this clonotype: One end of the junction varies from germline; a read error may be responsible. The V and J genes are TRBV9 and TRBJ2-5, with D perhaps matching TRBD1 (5 bases). Germline lookup yields CDR1 SGDLS and CDR2 YYNGEE. The CDR3 is 15 amino acids. The CDR3, as DNA: TGTACCAGCAGCCCAGGCAGGGCGGCCCTAGAGACCCAGTACTTC. Its protein is CTSSPGRAALETQYF.